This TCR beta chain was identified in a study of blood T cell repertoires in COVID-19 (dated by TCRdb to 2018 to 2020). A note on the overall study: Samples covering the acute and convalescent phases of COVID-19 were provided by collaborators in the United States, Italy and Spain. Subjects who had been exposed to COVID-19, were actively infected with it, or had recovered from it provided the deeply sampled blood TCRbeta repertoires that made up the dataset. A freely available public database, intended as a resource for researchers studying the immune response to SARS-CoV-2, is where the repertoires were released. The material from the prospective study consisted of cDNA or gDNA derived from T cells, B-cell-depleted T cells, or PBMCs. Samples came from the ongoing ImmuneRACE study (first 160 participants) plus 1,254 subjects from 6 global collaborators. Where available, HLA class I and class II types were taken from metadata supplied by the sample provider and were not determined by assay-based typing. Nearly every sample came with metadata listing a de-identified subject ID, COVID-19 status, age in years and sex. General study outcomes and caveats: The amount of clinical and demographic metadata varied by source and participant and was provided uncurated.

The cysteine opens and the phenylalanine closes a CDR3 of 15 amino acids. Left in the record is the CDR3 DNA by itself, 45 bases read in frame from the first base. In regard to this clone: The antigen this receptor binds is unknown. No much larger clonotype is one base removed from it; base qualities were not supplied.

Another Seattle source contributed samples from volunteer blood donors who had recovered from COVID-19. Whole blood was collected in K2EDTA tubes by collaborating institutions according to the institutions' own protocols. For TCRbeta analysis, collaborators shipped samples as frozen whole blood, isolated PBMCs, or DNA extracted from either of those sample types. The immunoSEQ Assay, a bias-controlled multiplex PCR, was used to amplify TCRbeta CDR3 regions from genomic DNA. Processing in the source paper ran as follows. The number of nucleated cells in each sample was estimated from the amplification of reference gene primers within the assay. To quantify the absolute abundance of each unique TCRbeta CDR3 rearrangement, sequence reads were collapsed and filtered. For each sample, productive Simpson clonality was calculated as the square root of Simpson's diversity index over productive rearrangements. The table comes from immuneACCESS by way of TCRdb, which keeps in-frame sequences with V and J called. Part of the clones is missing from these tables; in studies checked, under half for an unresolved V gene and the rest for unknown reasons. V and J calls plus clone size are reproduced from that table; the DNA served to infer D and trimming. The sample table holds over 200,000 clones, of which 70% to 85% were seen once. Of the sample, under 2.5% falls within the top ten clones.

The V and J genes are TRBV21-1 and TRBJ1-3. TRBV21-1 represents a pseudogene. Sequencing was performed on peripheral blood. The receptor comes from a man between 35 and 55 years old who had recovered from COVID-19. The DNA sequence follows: TGTGCCAGCAGCAAAGGTCCTACCCGAGCCGACACCATATATTTT. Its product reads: CASSKGPTRADTIYF.